These 28 T cell receptor beta chains came from one sample sequenced in a study of cytomegalovirus exposure and HLA in healthy donors. A multiplex PCR was run with 60 Vbeta primers and 13 Jbeta primers. This table comes from immunoSEQ multiplex PCR, and its TCRdb copy is limited to in-frame clones, with some not included. This table holds about 200,000 clones, about 76% found once. The sequencing sample was made of PBMCs. The receptors were gathered from a male donor in good health and CMV-seropositive.

The chain links TRBV7-2 to TRBJ2-2, with TRBD2 matching 15 bases. Germline CDR1 reads SGHTA; CDR2 reads FQGNSA. Unmatched junction bases numbered 7, after V lost 4 bases and J lost 4 bases. CDR3 size: 18 residues. CDR3 sequence: CASSSGLAGGGITGELFF. Here the CDR3 DNA reads TGTGCCAGCAGCTCGGGACTAGCGGGAGGAGGGATCACCGGGGAGCTGTTTTTT.

The chain recombines TRBV4-3 with TRBJ2-7; D not certain. CDR1 is LGHNA, CDR2 YSLEER, per germline. The length of the CDR3 is 15 residues. The V end was cut by 4 bases, the J end by 3 bases, with 16 bases between. CDR3: CASSRLVRANYEQYF. CDR3 nucleotide sequence: TGCGCCAGCAGCCGTTTGGTCCGAGCCAACTACGAGCAGTACTTC.

This rearrangement joins TRBV18 to TRBJ2-2, with 8 bases fitting TRBD2. The CDR3 sequence is 16 residues long. V was pared by 3 bases and J by 7 bases, with 10 bases of the junction left unmatched. Germline V lookup: CDR1 KGHSH, CDR2 LQKENI. In DNA form, the CDR3 reads TGTGCCAGCTCACCCCGGCGAGGGAGCGGGAGCGGGGAGCTGTTTTTT. This gives the protein CASSPRRGSGSGELFF.

This rearrangement joins TRBV14 to TRBJ2-7; tentative D call: TRBD1 (5 bases). The CDR3 length is 14 residues. The germline V gene encodes CDR1 SGHDN and CDR2 FVKESK. V lost 1 base and J lost 2, with 9 bases in between. The CDR3 DNA is TGTGCCAGCAGCCAAGCAGGGAATCCCTACGAGCAGTACTTC. This sequence encodes CASSQAGNPYEQYF. Full variable domain (missing parts from reference TRBV14 and TRBJ2-7): EAGVTQFPSHSVIEKGQTVTLRCDPISGHDNLYWYRRVMGKEIKFLLHFVKESKQDESGMPNNRFLAERTGGTYSTLKVQPAELEDSGVYFCASSQAGNPYEQYFGPGTRLTVT.

This chain links TRBV7-9 with TRBJ2-3, with TRBD2 matching 11 bases. CDR1 is SEHNR and CDR2 is FQNEAQ in the germline V gene (reference sequence). This CDR3 region has 16 residues. V was clipped by 7 bases and J by 2 bases; unmatched bases: 8. The CDR3 DNA reads as TGTGCCAGCATCCGAGGGACTAGCGGATTCACAGATACGCAGTATTTT. Translation: CASIRGTSGFTDTQYF. The variable domain in full, completed from reference TRBV7-9 and TRBJ2-3, reads DTGVSQNPRHKITKRGQNVTFRCDPISEHNRLYWYRQTLGQGPEFLTYFQNEAQLEKSRLLSDRFSAERPKGSFSTLEIQRTEQGDSAMYLCASIRGTSGFTDTQYFGPGTRLTVL.

The chain combines TRBV7-3 with TRBJ2-1, with 14 bases aligning to TRBD2. Trimming at V came to 5 bases and at J to 8 bases, leaving 5 bases not matched to a gene. The CDR3 consists of 15 residues. Looked up from germline, CDR1 is SGHTA and CDR2 is FQGTGA. In nucleotides, the CDR3 is TGTGCCAGCAGCGCCGGACTAGCGGGGGGAGATGAGCAGTTCTTC. This codes for CASSAGLAGGDEQFF.

This chain connects TRBV5-1 to TRBJ2-5; TRBD1 matches at 10 bases. This CDR3 contains 16 residues. Germline-derived CDR1 and CDR2 are SGHRS and YFSETQ. The trim removed 3 bases at V and 5 bases at J, leaving 10 bases unmatched. The CDR3 bases are TGCGCCAGCAGCTCGTCCCCGACAGGGGGCGAGGAGACCCAGTACTTC. This translates into CASSSSPTGGEETQYF.

The chain carries TRBV4-1 and TRBJ2-1, with TRBD1 matching over 9 bases. V trimming: 5 bases; J trimming: 8 bases; junction bases outside the gene matches: 10. This CDR3 is 15 amino acids long. The germline V gene encodes CDR1 MGHRA and CDR2 YSYEKL. CDR3 loop: CASSDDRGSGDEQFF. The DNA for the CDR3 is TGCGCCAGCAGCGATGACAGGGGGTCGGGTGATGAGCAGTTCTTC.

The V and J genes are TRBV5-4 and TRBJ1-3, with D uncertain. The CDR3 runs 15 residues. Germline V gene lookup returns CDR1 SGHNT and CDR2 YYREEE (reference sequence). V lost 6 bases and J 4 bases, leaving 17 bases between the germline ends. The CDR3: CASTTWAGVGNTIYF. CDR3 nucleotide sequence: TGTGCCAGCACCACGTGGGCGGGAGTGGGAAACACCATATATTTT. Full variable domain (outside the CDR3, taken from reference TRBV5-4 and TRBJ1-3): ETGVTQSPTHLIKTRGQQVTLRCSSQSGHNTVSWYQQALGQGPQFIFQYYREEENGRGNFPPRFSGLQFPNYSSELNVNALELDDSALYLCASTTWAGVGNTIYFGEGSWLTVV.

The chain recombines TRBV15 with TRBJ2-7, with 7 bases that match TRBD1. The J segment lost 8 bases and the V segment lost 1 base, leaving 5 bases of the junction unmatched. CDR1 and CDR2 from the germline V gene are LNHNV and YYDKDF (reference sequence). The CDR3 loop spans 13 amino acids. In nucleotides, the CDR3 is TGTGCCACCAGCAGAGCGGGACAGTCCAAGCAGTACTTC. This gives the protein CATSRAGQSKQYF.

This clone was detected a few times. This sample also contains other DNA sequences that code for the same CDR3. This chain connects TRBV21-1 to TRBJ1-4; the D call of TRBD1 is as the table states it, not checked on the DNA. TRBV21-1 is a pseudogene segment. The CDR3 totals 15 residues. The CDR3 loop reads CASSARDIANEKLFF. CDR3 nucleotides: TGTGCCAGCAGCGCAAGGGACATAGCTAATGAAAAACTGTTTTTT.

The chain combines TRBV5-1 with TRBJ2-7, with D possibly matching TRBD2 (6 bases). Germline V CDR1 and CDR2: SGHRS, YFSETQ. Trimming took off 0 bases at V and 12 bases at J, with 10 bases between the two ends. This CDR3 comprises 11 residues. CDR3 in DNA: TGCGCCAGCAGCTTGGAGGGACTGGCGTACTTC. Protein sequence: CASSLEGLAYF.

The gene calls are TRBV4-3 and TRBJ2-7, with unresolved D. Germline CDR1 and CDR2: LGHNA and YSLEER. V was clipped by 1 base and J by 3 bases, with 10 bases between them. This CDR3 contains 14 residues. This CDR3 is CASSQGLFYYEQYF. CDR3 in DNA: TGCGCCAGCAGCCAAGGTCTTTTCTACTACGAGCAGTACTTC.

V is TRBV28 and J is TRBJ2-5; D is uncertain. The V gene lost 1 base and the J gene lost 7 bases, with 4 bases spanning the gap. This CDR3 region has 11 residues. Looked up from germline, CDR1 is MDHEN and CDR2 is SYDVKM. The CDR3 sequence is CASSLSGTQYF. As DNA, the CDR3 is TGTGCCAGCAGTTTATCGGGGACCCAGTACTTC.

The rearrangement links TRBV4-2 to TRBJ2-2; 7 nucleotides align to TRBD1. Germline V CDR1 and CDR2: LGHNA, YNFKEQ. V shed 2 bases and J 0 bases; nucleotides not matched to a gene: 18. The CDR3 is 21 amino acids. CDR3 residues: CASSQLVGQHNTFANTGELFF. For the CDR3, the DNA is TGTGCCAGCAGCCAACTAGTGGGACAGCACAATACGTTCGCGAACACCGGGGAGCTGTTTTTT.

The chain is built from TRBV11-2 and TRBJ2-7; D call uncertain. The germline CDR1 and CDR2 sequences are SGHAT and FQNNGV. The germline V and J ends were trimmed by 5 bases and 4 bases, with 9 bases remaining between them. CDR3 size: 12 residues. This chain's CDR3 is CASSPATYEQYF. In DNA form, the CDR3 reads TGTGCCAGCAGCCCCGCGACTTACGAGCAGTACTTC.

The chain uses TRBV11-3 and TRBJ1-3; 7 bases are a match to TRBD1. Germline-derived CDR1 and CDR2 are SGHNT and YENEEA. V shed 5 bases and J 0 bases; nucleotides not matched to a gene: 7. This CDR3 comprises 16 residues. The CDR3 DNA reads TGTGCCAGCAGCCCAGGGACAGTCAGCTCTGGAAACACCATATATTTT. Protein: CASSPGTVSSGNTIYF.

The CDR3 sequence: CASSAIDRLVSGNTIYF. CDR3 sequence (DNA): TGTGCCAGCAGCGCCATCGACAGGCTCGTCTCTGGAAACACCATATATTTT. The chain carries TRBV9 and TRBJ1-3, with D possibly being TRBD1 (6 bases). V lost 3 bases and J 0 bases, leaving 16 bases between the germline ends. The CDR3 loop spans 17 amino acids. Germline loops: CDR1 SGDLS, CDR2 YYNGEE.

This clone was seen a handful of times. The V call is TRBV4-2, the J call TRBJ1-2, with D unclear. Trimming pared 0 bases from V and 8 bases from J, leaving 4 bases between. CDR1 is LGHNA and CDR2 is YNFKEQ in the germline V gene. The CDR3 runs 11 residues. The CDR3 reads CASSQEAGYTF. The CDR3 coding sequence is TGTGCCAGCAGCCAAGAGGCAGGCTACACCTTC.

V is TRBV4-1 and J is TRBJ2-2, with TRBD2 identical over 10 bases. After removal of 8 bases from V and 4 bases from J, the junction contained 7 bases not matched to a gene. Germline lookup yields CDR1 MGHRA and CDR2 YSYEKL. The CDR3 sequence is 15 residues long. CDR3: CASSLAGAPTGELFF. CDR3 DNA sequence: TGCGCCAGCTCTCTAGCGGGGGCCCCCACCGGGGAGCTGTTTTTT.

The V and J genes are TRBV4-1 and TRBJ1-5; D is perhaps TRBD1 (6 bases). Germline V gene sequence: CDR1 MGHRA, CDR2 YSYEKL. CDR3 length: 15 amino acids. V was cut by 0 bases and J by 4 bases, with 10 bases left in between. The DNA of the CDR3 is TGCGCCAGCAGCCAAGACCCAACAGGGAATCAGCCCCAGCATTTT. It is translated as CASSQDPTGNQPQHF.

The CDR3 reads CASRYWRDNSPLHF. As DNA, the CDR3 is TGTGCCAGCAGGTATTGGAGGGATAATTCACCCCTCCACTTT. The rearrangement joins TRBV6-1 to TRBJ1-6; no firm D call. The CDR3 has 14 amino acids. CDR1 is MNHNS and CDR2 is SASEGT in the germline V gene. Trimming left V 6 bases short and J 5 bases short, with 11 bases between.

The chain is built from TRBV11-1 and TRBJ1-1; D gene ambiguous. Trimming took 3 bases from V and 3 from J, leaving 11 bases between them. The germline gives CDR1 SGHAT, CDR2 FQDESV (reference sequence). The length of the CDR3 is 14 residues. The chain's CDR3 is CASSFRRLDTEAFF. CDR3 sequence (DNA): TGTGCCAGCAGCTTCCGGAGGTTGGACACTGAAGCTTTCTTT.

The chain carries TRBV7-2 and TRBJ1-4; the D is unclear. Trimming pared 5 bases from V and 6 bases from J, leaving 16 bases between. The CDR3 is 15 residues long. The germline CDR1 and CDR2 sequences are SGHTA and FQGNSA. CDR3 sequence: CASSPRLTSYEKLFF. CDR3 sequence (DNA): TGTGCCAGCAGCCCGAGACTGACTTCCTATGAAAAACTGTTTTTT.

The V and J genes are TRBV4-1 and TRBJ1-4, with 8 bases fitting TRBD1. CDR1 and CDR2 from the germline V gene are MGHRA and YSYEKL. The CDR3 has 17 amino acids. V was clipped by 1 base and J by 7 bases; unmatched bases: 11. The CDR3 DNA sequence: TGCGCCAGCAGCCAAGGACCAGGGGGCCGGGGGTTTGAAAAACTGTTTTTT. It codes for CASSQGPGGRGFEKLFF.

In this sample, this clone turned up a few times. V and J are TRBV28 and TRBJ2-7; tentatively, D is TRBD1 (5 bases). CDR1 and CDR2 from the germline V gene are MDHEN and SYDVKM. The CDR3 consists of 11 residues. The V and J ends lost 6 bases and 6 bases respectively, with 9 bases between them. The CDR3 loop is CASRDNTEQYF. In nucleotides, the CDR3 is TGTGCCAGCAGGGACAATACCGAGCAGTACTTC.

This clone was detected a few times. V usage is TRBV2 and J usage is TRBJ2-2; TRBD2 matches 9 bases. The V segment lost 2 bases and the J segment 4 bases; nucleotides outside the gene matches: 2. The V gene's germline CDR1 is SNHLY and CDR2 FYNNEI. The CDR3 is made up of 15 amino acids. CDR3 in amino acids: CASSERGGATGELFF. In DNA form, the CDR3 reads TGTGCCAGCAGTGAACGCGGGGGGGCCACCGGGGAGCTGTTTTTT.

The J gene is TRBJ1-2, the V gene TRBV9; weak D call: TRBD1 (5 bases). Germline loops: CDR1 SGDLS, CDR2 YYNGEE. Trimming stripped 0 bases from V and 4 bases from J, with 10 bases between. The length of the CDR3 is 14 residues. CDR3 residues: CASSVARQPYGYTF. CDR3 bases: TGTGCCAGCAGCGTAGCCCGACAGCCCTATGGCTACACCTTC.